This T cell receptor (beta chain) was retrieved from a study of response to subunit inactivated influenza vaccine. The study's findings and limits: It was the authors' suggestion that each seasonal influenza vaccination recruits few new T cells.

This clonotype has just a few counts. Its specificity is unknown. Each CDR3 protein is one row after TCRdb ran MiXCR on the RT-PCR reads. The repertoire holds approximately 530,000 distinct CDR3 sequences, with 6.5% to 8% as singletons. This TCR came from a man in his fifties or sixties who received an inactivated influenza vaccine. This specimen was PBMCs from blood, taken 23 months after vaccination.

The CDR3 nucleotides are TGTGCCAGCAGGGCGAAACGGACAGGGACGTACGAGCAGTACTTC. Amino acids: CASRAKRTGTYEQYF. This chain uses TRBV7-8 with TRBJ2-7; 8 positions agree with TRBD1. V trimming: 6 bases; J trimming: 4 bases; junction bases outside the gene matches: 11. Germline V gives CDR1 SGHVS, CDR2 FQNEAQ. This CDR3 is 15 amino acids long.